A selection of T cell receptor beta chains follows, all from one sample in a study of radiotherapy plus CTLA-4 blockade in lung cancer. Data came from immunoSEQ multiplex PCR; TCRdb stores just in-frame clones and leaves some out. The table has about 91,000 clones, 55% to 75% seen once. Material: peripheral blood, obtained from a patient treated with radiotherapy plus ipilimumab. Receptors were obtained from a human donor with non-small cell lung cancer that progressed on radiotherapy plus ipilimumab. The CDR3 runs from the conserved cysteine through the conserved F or W. A D gene is named only where the DNA matches it firmly. Expanded clones get a size class; other rows say once, few or many, or leave the size out.

TRBD1	TRBV14	TRBJ2-2	.	CASSQGQGVVTGELFF	TGTGCCAGCAGCCAGGGTCAGGGGGTCGTCACCGGGGAGCTGTTTTTT
TRBD1	TRBV6-5	TRBJ1-2	.	CASSPTGGNYGYTF	TGTGCCAGCAGCCCGACAGGGGGGAACTATGGCTACACCTTC
.	TRBV18	TRBJ2-7	.	CASSGRGARGSYEQYF	TGTGCCAGCTCAGGTCGCGGGGCCAGGGGCTCCTACGAGCAGTACTTC
.	TRBV7-8	TRBJ1-5	.	CASSSLGRGNQPQHF	TGTGCCAGCAGCTCCTTGGGCAGGGGAAACCAGCCCCAGCATTTT
.	TRBV14	TRBJ2-1	few	CASSQPGDPYNEQFF	TGTGCCAGCAGCCAACCAGGGGACCCCTACAATGAGCAGTTCTTC
TRBD2	TRBV4-1	TRBJ2-1	.	CASSQDFGLAVPEQFF	TGCGCCAGCAGCCAAGATTTTGGACTAGCGGTTCCTGAGCAGTTCTTC
.	TRBV28	TRBJ1-1	.	CASWADSLPEAFF	TGTGCCAGCTGGGCGGACAGTCTACCTGAAGCTTTCTTT
.	TRBV28	TRBJ1-1	.	CASSSFTAGTEAFF	TGTGCCAGCAGCTCATTTACTGCTGGGACTGAAGCTTTCTTT
.	TRBV28	TRBJ1-3	.	CASSLGGTNSGNTIYF	TGTGCCAGCAGTTTAGGCGGCACCAACTCTGGAAACACCATATATTTT
.	TRBV28	TRBJ2-7	.	CASSSRDRFTYEQYF	TGTGCCAGCAGTTCCCGTGACAGGTTTACCTACGAGCAGTACTTC
.	TRBV4-2	TRBJ1-1	.	CASSQGASLDTEAFF	TGTGCCAGCAGCCAAGGGGCAAGCCTGGACACTGAAGCTTTCTTT
.	TRBV19	TRBJ1-3	once	CASSTDVTHPGNTIYF	TGTGCCAGTAGTACGGACGTTACGCACCCTGGAAACACCATATATTTT
TRBD1	TRBV6-1	TRBJ1-2	.	CASTPGTGGGYGYTF	TGTGCCAGCACCCCCGGGACAGGTGGGGGGTACGGCTACACCTTC
.	TRBV7-2	TRBJ1-2	few	CASSLAGGGDYGYTF	TGTGCCAGCAGCTTAGCGGGGGGAGGGGACTATGGCTACACCTTC
.	TRBV5-4	TRBJ1-1	few	CASSLGSGTEAFF	TGTGCCAGCAGCTTGGGTTCAGGGACTGAAGCTTTCTTT
.	TRBV7-8	TRBJ1-5	few	CASSSHFIRERGNQPQHF	TGTGCCAGCAGCTCCCACTTCATCAGGGAAAGGGGCAATCAGCCCCAGCATTTT
.	TRBV2	TRBJ2-3	.	CASSLTENTQYF	TGTGCCAGCAGTCTGACCGAAAATACGCAGTATTTT
.	TRBV19	TRBJ1-5	.	CASGGLAGLNQPQHF	TGTGCCAGTGGGGGGCTGGCAGGCCTAAATCAGCCCCAGCATTTT
.	TRBV5-1	TRBJ1-1	few	CASSLGTRSTEAFF	TGCGCCAGCAGCTTGGGGACTCGAAGCACTGAAGCTTTCTTT
.	TRBV2	TRBJ2-7	.	CASGLFYEQYF	TGTGCCAGCGGGTTGTTTTACGAGCAGTACTTC
.	TRBV4-2	TRBJ1-6	.	CASSRDLLNSPLHF	TGTGCCAGCAGCCGAGACCTCCTTAATTCACCCCTCCACTTT
.	TRBV6-1	TRBJ1-1	.	CASSESGRTEAFF	TGTGCCAGCAGTGAGTCCGGTCGGACTGAAGCTTTCTTT
.	TRBV5-4	TRBJ2-3	once	CASSLGAGATDTQYF	TGTGCCAGCAGCTTGGGGGCAGGGGCCACAGATACGCAGTATTTT
TRBD2	TRBV29-1	TRBJ2-1	.	CSGLGLAGGNERLF	TGCAGCGGCTTGGGACTAGCGGGAGGCAATGAGCGGCTCTTC
TRBD2	TRBV27	TRBJ2-5	.	CASSPGGGGQETQYF	TGTGCCAGCAGTCCAGGCGGCGGGGGGCAAGAGACCCAGTACTTC
.	TRBV2	TRBJ1-5	few	CASSGSRGASNQPQHF	TGTGCCAGCAGTGGGTCGAGGGGGGCAAGCAATCAGCCCCAGCATTTT
.	TRBV6-1	TRBJ2-2	.	CASSDFNTGELFF	TGTGCCAGCAGTGATTTCAACACCGGGGAGCTGTTTTTT
.	TRBV10-1	TRBJ1-1	.	CASNAEMNTEAFF	TGCGCCAGCAACGCGGAAATGAACACTGAAGCTTTCTTT
.	TRBV18	TRBJ1-3	.	CASSPVPGTSGGNTIYF	TGTGCCAGCTCACCAGTCCCCGGAACTTCAGGGGGAAACACCATATATTTT